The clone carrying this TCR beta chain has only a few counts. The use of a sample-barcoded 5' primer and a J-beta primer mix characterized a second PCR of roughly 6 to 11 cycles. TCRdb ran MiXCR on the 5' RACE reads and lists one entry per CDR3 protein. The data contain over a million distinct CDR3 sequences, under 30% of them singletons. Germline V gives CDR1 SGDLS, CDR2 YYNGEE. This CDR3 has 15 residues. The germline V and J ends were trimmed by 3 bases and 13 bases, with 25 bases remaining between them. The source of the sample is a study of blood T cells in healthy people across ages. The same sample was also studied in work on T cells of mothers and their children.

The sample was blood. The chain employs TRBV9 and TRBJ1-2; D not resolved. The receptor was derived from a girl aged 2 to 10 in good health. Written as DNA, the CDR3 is TGTGCCAGCAGCGCATCTGCGCCCGGGTCGCGAGGGTGCACCTTC. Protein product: CASSASAPGSRGCTF.